The T cell receptor (beta chain) described here comes from a study of T cells after posttransplantation cyclophosphamide. Germline V gives CDR1 LNHNV, CDR2 YYDKDF (reference sequence). J gave up 5 bases and V 6 bases, and 6 bases lay outside the gene matches. The CDR3 spans 13 residues. Treatment was busulfan-fludarabine conditioning, a marrow graft, and cyclophosphamide on days +3 and +4. The protocol was immunoSEQ multiplex PCR, while the TCRdb copy is restricted to in-frame clones and leaves out a portion. The sample yields several thousand clones, more than 65% seen once. In the case of this clone: The target antigen is unknown.

Whole-study results and caveats: TRB clonality was highly associated with recipient CMV seropositivity and reactivation. Later post-transplant blood repertoires were often dominated by donor CD8+ memory clones.

The chain employs TRBV15 and TRBJ2-7, with 8 positions matching TRBD1. This receptor was obtained from a female patient aged 40 to 50 who received an allogeneic stem cell transplant from a related donor, was CMV-positive, and had no GVHD. Some T cells may be transferred from the graft donor. Here the sequenced sample was CD8+ T cells sorted from PBMCs, taken 1,000 to 1,200 days after allogeneic stem cell transplant with posttransplant cyclophosphamide. CDR3 nucleotides: TGTGCCACCAGTCTCGCAGGGGGCAACGAGCAGTACTTC. Its protein product is CATSLAGGNEQYF.